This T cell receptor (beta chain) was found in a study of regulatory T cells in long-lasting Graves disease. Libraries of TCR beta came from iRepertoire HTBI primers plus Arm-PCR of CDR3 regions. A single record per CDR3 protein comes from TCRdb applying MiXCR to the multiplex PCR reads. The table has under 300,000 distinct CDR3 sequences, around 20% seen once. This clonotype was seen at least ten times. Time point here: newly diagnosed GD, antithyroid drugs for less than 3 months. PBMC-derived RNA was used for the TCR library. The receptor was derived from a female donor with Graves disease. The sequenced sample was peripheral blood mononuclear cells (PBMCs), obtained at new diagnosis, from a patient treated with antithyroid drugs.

CDR3 DNA sequence: TGTGCCAGCAGCTTGGTTGGCAGAGACTATGGCTACACCTTC. Translation gives CASSLVGRDYGYTF. V is TRBV5-6 and J is TRBJ1-2; D remains ambiguous. Germline CDR1 reads SGHDT; CDR2 reads YYEEEE. This CDR3 contains 14 residues. V lost 0 bases to trimming and J lost 3 bases, with 9 bases between them. Full variable domain (rest looked up from reference TRBV5-6 and TRBJ1-2): DAGVTQSPTHLIKTRGQQVTLRCSPKSGHDTVSWYQQALGQGPQFIFQYYEEEERQRGNFPDRFSGHQFPNYSSELNVNALLLGDSALYLCASSLVGRDYGYTFGSGTRLTVV.